These 3 T cell receptor beta chains came from one sample sequenced in a study of long-term antiretroviral therapy in people with HIV. Assay version v3.0 of immunoSEQ was used, and it was run at survey level. Repertoires were generated with immunoSEQ multiplex PCR, while TCRdb's copy carries only in-frame clones and drops some. This table holds under 30,000 clones, more than 85% found once. The source material was unsorted PBMCs, sampled 5.3 years after starting antiretroviral therapy. The receptor source for this set is a man in his fifties or sixties with HIV.

The table lists this clone with a count of one. The chain couples TRBV28 to TRBJ1-6, with TRBD1 matching 11 bases. V lost 6 bases to trimming and J lost 10 bases; unmatched junction nucleotides: 2. The CDR3 totals 13 residues. Germline CDR1 and CDR2: MDHEN and SYDVKM. CDR3 amino acids: CASRRTGGSPLHF. The DNA for the CDR3 is TGTGCCAGCAGAAGGACAGGGGGCTCACCCCTCCACTTT.

The V and J genes are TRBV5-1 and TRBJ1-2; 9 nucleotides agree with TRBD1. The V segment lost 3 bases and the J segment 6 bases; nucleotides outside the gene matches: 3. Germline-derived CDR1 and CDR2 are SGHRS and YFSETQ. CDR3 length: 13 amino acids. This CDR3 is CASSSGQGDGYTF. The CDR3, as DNA: TGCGCCAGCAGCTCGGGACAGGGTGATGGCTACACCTTC. Full variable domain (missing parts from reference TRBV5-1 and TRBJ1-2): KAGVTQTPRYLIKTRGQQVTLSCSPISGHRSVSWYQQTPGQGLQFLFEYFSETQRNKGNFPGRFSGRQFSNSRSEMNVSTLELGDSALYLCASSSGQGDGYTFGSGTRLTVV.

V gene TRBV9 combines with J gene TRBJ2-2; 9 nucleotides line up with TRBD1. The junction had 10 bases not matched to a gene; V was cut back by 4 bases and J by 6 bases. The CDR3 spans 16 residues. Germline V gives CDR1 SGDLS, CDR2 YYNGEE. CDR3: CASSPRQGGPPGELFF. The CDR3 DNA reads TGTGCCAGCAGCCCAAGACAGGGGGGACCGCCCGGGGAGCTGTTTTTT. Variable domain in full (rest from reference TRBV9 and TRBJ2-2): DSGVTQTPKHLITATGQRVTLRCSPRSGDLSVYWYQQSLDQGLQFLIQYYNGEERAKGNILERFSAQQFPDLHSELNLSSLELGDSALYFCASSPRQGGPPGELFFGEGSRLTVL.